This TCR beta chain comes out of a study of early T cells in non-severe SARS-CoV-2 infection. For the study at large: Bulk RNA isolated from unsorted whole blood underwent sequencing; chains were not paired. Study-level points and caveats: The study's VDJdb matching favored anti-spike CD8 responses and missed private and CD4 specificities.

Researchers attached unique molecular identifiers to individual cDNA molecules. TCRdb called the 5' RACE reads again in MiXCR, with one record for every CDR3 protein. The data show roughly 68,000 distinct CDR3 sequences, more than 4% seen once. This clonotype has more than one count but fewer than ten. What it binds is not known. The CDR3 is made up of 16 amino acids. CDR1 and CDR2 (germline): SGHRS, YFSETQ. V gave up 0 bases and J gave up 3 bases; unmatched junction bases: 5. The source material was whole blood. The chain links TRBV5-1 to TRBJ2-3; TRBD2 matches at 9 bases. This clonotype was obtained from an adult who was a healthcare worker with PCR-confirmed SARS-CoV-2 infection or an uninfected control (not recorded which). DNA of the CDR3: TGCGCCAGCAGCTTGGTTCCAGCGGGGGGTACAGATACGCAGTATTTT. Translating it yields CASSLVPAGGTDTQYF.